What follows is one TCR beta chain and its context. Treatment defined: preoperative locoregional IRX-2 cytokine immunotherapy. Patients received preoperative, locoregional IRX-2 cytokine immunotherapy in a phase Ib study. Only in-frame clones appear in the TCRdb table, and some are missing; sequencing was by immunoSEQ multiplex PCR. The sample shows under 45,000 clones, 85% to 95% of them seen only once. The sample belongs to a study of preoperative IRX-2 immunotherapy in early breast cancer. Trimming removed 4 bases at V and 7 bases at J, with 6 bases between. Germline V gene data show CDR1 as SGHDN and CDR2 as FVKESK. The CDR3 spans 11 residues.

The chain has TRBV14 and TRBJ2-3; no firm D call. The sequence was obtained from a human donor with breast cancer. This specimen was tumor tissue, taken after IRX-2 immunotherapy. CDR3 in amino acids: CASSLRNTQYF. Here the CDR3 DNA reads TGTGCCAGCAGCCTTCGGAATACGCAGTATTTT.